This is a list of T cell receptor beta chains from one sample in a study of T cell repertoires in cytomegalovirus infection. Antigens for these TCRs are unknown. TCRdb ran MiXCR on the reads and lists one entry per CDR3 protein. The sample shows hundreds of thousands of distinct CDR3 sequences, around a third of them seen only once. Source: cultured PBMCs, taken from culture after CMV antigen stimulation. The source of these receptors is a human donor in good health (CMV status not recorded). Some clones in this sample may be carry-over from other donors' samples. The CDR3 runs from the conserved cysteine through the conserved F or W. The order of the fields is D gene, V gene, CDR3 length, clone size, J gene, CDR3 protein, CDR3 DNA. A D gene is named only where the DNA matches it firmly. Not all rows give a size; the values are once, few, many and, for expanded clones, a class.

>NA|TRBV7-8|16|few|TRBJ1-1
CASSWRSGGGNTEAFF
TGTGCCAGCAGCTGGCGATCGGGCGGGGGGAACACTGAAGCTTTCTTT
>TRBD1|TRBV12-3/TRBV12-4|14|NA|TRBJ1-1
CASSETGGKPEAFF
TGTGCCAGCAGCGAGACAGGGGGGAAACCTGAAGCTTTCTTT
>NA|TRBV7-2|13|NA|TRBJ2-7
CASSLAARGEQYF
TGTGCCAGCAGCTTAGCGGCTAGGGGCGAGCAGTACTTC
>TRBD1|TRBV28|13|NA|TRBJ1-3
CASSSTGGDTIYF
TGTGCCAGCAGTTCGACAGGGGGAGACACCATATATTTT
>NA|TRBV20-1|14|NA|TRBJ1-1
CSARDFQGPTEAFF
TGCAGTGCTAGAGATTTCCAGGGGCCCACTGAAGCTTTCTTT
>TRBD1|TRBV12-3/TRBV12-4|16|NA|TRBJ2-7
CASSPSGTGRSHEQYF
TGTGCCAGCAGCCCCTCCGGGACAGGAAGGTCCCACGAGCAGTACTTC
>TRBD2|TRBV12-3/TRBV12-4|11|few|TRBJ2-3
CASRAGHTQYF
TGTGCCAGCCGAGCGGGACATACGCAGTATTTT
>NA|TRBV11-2|17|NA|TRBJ2-5
CASSFNLLGRAIETQYF
TGTGCCAGCAGCTTCAACCTCCTGGGACGGGCCATAGAGACCCAGTACTTC
>NA|TRBV20-1|13|few|TRBJ2-7
CSASRGEVYEQYF
TGCAGTGCTAGCCGGGGAGAGGTCTACGAGCAGTACTTC
>NA|TRBV20-1|13|NA|TRBJ2-7
CSARDGGLYEQYF
TGCAGTGCTAGAGACGGAGGGCTCTACGAGCAGTACTTC
>NA|TRBV4-3|16|NA|TRBJ1-4
CASSQDIVGLVEKLFF
TGCGCCAGCAGCCAAGATATTGTGGGGCTGGTTGAAAAACTGTTTTTT
>NA|TRBV7-2|16|NA|TRBJ1-6
CASSLAWGRGNSPLHF
TGTGCCAGCAGCTTAGCCTGGGGACGAGGTAATTCACCCCTCCACTTT
>TRBD1|TRBV6-5|12|few|TRBJ2-7
CASLDRDHEQYF
TGTGCCAGCCTGGACAGGGACCACGAGCAGTACTTC
>NA|TRBV28|13|few|TRBJ1-1
CASSPSIGSEAFF
TGTGCCAGCAGCCCAAGTATTGGATCTGAAGCTTTCTTT
>NA|TRBV6-2/TRBV6-3|14|NA|TRBJ2-7
CASSLDVITYEQYF
TGTGCCAGCAGCCTAGACGTCATCACCTACGAGCAGTACTTC
>TRBD2|TRBV7-2|17|NA|TRBJ2-1
CASTKPGLATGRGEQFF
TGTGCCAGCACCAAGCCGGGACTAGCTACTGGAAGGGGTGAGCAGTTCTTC
>TRBD1|TRBV20-1|13|few|TRBJ2-5
CSARGQAQETQYF
TGCAGTGCTAGGGGACAGGCACAAGAGACCCAGTACTTC
>NA|TRBV6-1|15|NA|TRBJ1-6
CASSEKPDPDSPLHF
TGTGCCAGCAGTGAAAAACCCGATCCGGATTCACCCCTCCACTTT
>NA|TRBV7-2|12|few|TRBJ2-1
CASSLGVGLGFF
TGTGCCAGCAGCTTAGGTGTGGGACTTGGGTTCTTC
>NA|TRBV12-3/TRBV12-4|13|NA|TRBJ2-7
CASRSGLLREQYF
TGTGCCAGCAGATCGGGACTTCTTCGGGAGCAGTACTTC
>NA|TRBV19|15|NA|TRBJ2-5
CASSIPAGSQETQYF
TGTGCCAGTAGTATTCCTGCGGGCAGCCAAGAGACCCAGTACTTC
>NA|TRBV28|16|NA|TRBJ1-6
CASSLEGRPLNSPLHF
TGTGCCAGCAGTTTAGAGGGACGGCCACTTAATTCACCCCTCCACTTT
>NA|TRBV5-6|12|NA|TRBJ1-2
CASSLVAAGYTF
TGTGCCAGCAGCTTGGTGGCTGCTGGCTACACCTTC
>TRBD2|TRBV6-6|13|NA|TRBJ2-7
CASILAGTYEQYF
TGTGCCAGCATTCTAGCGGGGACATACGAGCAGTACTTC
>TRBD1|TRBV6-2/TRBV6-3|17|NA|TRBJ1-5
CASRARTGGISNQPQHF
TGTGCCAGCAGGGCCAGGACAGGAGGTATCAGCAATCAGCCCCAGCATTTT
>TRBD2|TRBV11-2|16|NA|TRBJ2-2
CASSLDGRPGTGELFF
TGTGCCAGCAGCTTAGACGGGAGGCCGGGGACCGGGGAGCTGTTTTTT